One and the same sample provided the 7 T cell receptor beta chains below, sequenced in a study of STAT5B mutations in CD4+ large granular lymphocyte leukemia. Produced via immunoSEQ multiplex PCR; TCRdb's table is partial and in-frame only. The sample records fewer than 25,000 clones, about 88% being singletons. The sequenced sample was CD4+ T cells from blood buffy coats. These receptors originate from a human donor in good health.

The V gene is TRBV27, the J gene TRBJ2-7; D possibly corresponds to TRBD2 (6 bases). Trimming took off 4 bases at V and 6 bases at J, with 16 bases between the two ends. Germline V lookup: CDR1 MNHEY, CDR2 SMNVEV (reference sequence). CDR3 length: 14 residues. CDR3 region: CASSYGDWPSEQYF. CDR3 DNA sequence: TGTGCCAGCAGTTATGGGGACTGGCCCTCCGAGCAGTACTTC.

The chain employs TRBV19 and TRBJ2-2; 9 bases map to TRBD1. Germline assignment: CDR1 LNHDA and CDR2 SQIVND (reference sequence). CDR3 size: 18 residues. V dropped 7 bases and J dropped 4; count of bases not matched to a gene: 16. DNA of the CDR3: TGTGCCAGTACCCCGACAGGGGGGAGCCGTTCCCCCACCGGGGAGCTGTTTTTT. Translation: CASTPTGGSRSPTGELFF. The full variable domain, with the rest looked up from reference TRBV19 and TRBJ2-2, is DGGITQSPKYLFRKEGQNVTLSCEQNLNHDAMYWYRQDPGQGLRLIYYSQIVNDFQKGDIAEGYSVSREKKESFPLTVTSAQKNPTAFYLCASTPTGGSRSPTGELFFGEGSRLTVL.

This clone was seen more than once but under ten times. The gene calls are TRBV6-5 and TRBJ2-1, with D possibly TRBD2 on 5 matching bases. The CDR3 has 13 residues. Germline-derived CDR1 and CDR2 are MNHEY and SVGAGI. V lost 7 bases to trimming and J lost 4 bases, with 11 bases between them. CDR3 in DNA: TGTGCCAGCACGGGAACTTCATACAATGAGCAGTTCTTC. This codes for CASTGTSYNEQFF.

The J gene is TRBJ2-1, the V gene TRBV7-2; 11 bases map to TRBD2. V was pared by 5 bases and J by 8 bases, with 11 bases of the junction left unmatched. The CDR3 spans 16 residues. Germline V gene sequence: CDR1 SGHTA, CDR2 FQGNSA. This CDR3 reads CASSRTTSGSSYEQFF. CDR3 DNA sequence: TGTGCCAGCAGCCGAACCACTAGCGGGAGTAGTTATGAGCAGTTCTTC.

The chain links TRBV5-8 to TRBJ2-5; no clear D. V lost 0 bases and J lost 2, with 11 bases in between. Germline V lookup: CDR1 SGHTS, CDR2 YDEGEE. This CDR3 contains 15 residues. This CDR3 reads CASSLVLDIQETQYF. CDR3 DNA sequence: TGTGCCAGCAGCTTGGTATTAGACATACAAGAGACCCAGTACTTC. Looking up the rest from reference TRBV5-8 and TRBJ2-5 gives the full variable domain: EAGVTQSPTHLIKTRGQQATLRCSPISGHTSVYWYQQALGLGLQFLLWYDEGEERNRGNFPPRFSGRQFPNYSSELNVNALELEDSALYLCASSLVLDIQETQYFGPGTRLLVL.

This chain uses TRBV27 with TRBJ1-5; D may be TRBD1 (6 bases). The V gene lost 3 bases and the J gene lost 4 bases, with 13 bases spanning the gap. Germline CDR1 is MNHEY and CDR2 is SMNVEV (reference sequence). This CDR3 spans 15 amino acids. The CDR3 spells CASSFSGTLNQPQHF. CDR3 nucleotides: TGTGCCAGCAGTTTTTCGGGGACACTTAATCAGCCCCAGCATTTT.

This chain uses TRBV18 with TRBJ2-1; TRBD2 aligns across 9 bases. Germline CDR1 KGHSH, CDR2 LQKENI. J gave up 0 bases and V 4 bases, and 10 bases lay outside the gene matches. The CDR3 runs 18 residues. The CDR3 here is CASSRRLAGESSYNEQFF. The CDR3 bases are TGTGCCAGCTCACGGCGATTAGCGGGAGAGAGCTCCTACAATGAGCAGTTCTTC.